This T cell receptor beta chain was identified in a study of blood T cell repertoires in COVID-19. Study background: The samples span acute and convalescent COVID-19 from the United States, Italy and Spain. Sources were T cells, B-cell-depleted T cells, or PBMCs; the material itself was cDNA or gDNA.

Patients in Seattle were enrolled during active infection, then followed longitudinally. The V and J ends lost 1 base and 6 bases, in that order; junction bases with no gene match: 5. CDR3 length: 14 residues. CDR1 SGHAT and CDR2 FQNNGV come from the germline V gene. Per the original data handling: Using reference gene primer amplification, nucleated cell counts were estimated. TCRdb keeps only in-frame clones here, not all; method: immunoSEQ multiplex PCR. Clonal size and the V and J genes are those of that table, whereas D and trimming came from the DNA. The repertoire includes some 390,000 clones, about 90% of them detected once, and 2.3% sits in the top ten.

The TCR comes from a woman in her fifties or sixties with COVID-19, enrolled during active disease. Sequenced material: peripheral blood. This chain connects TRBV11-2 to TRBJ2-7, with 8 positions matching TRBD2. CDR3 sequence: CASSLGLASAEQYF. CDR3 DNA sequence: TGTGCCAGCAGCTTAGGACTAGCGTCAGCCGAGCAGTACTTC. Full variable domain (rest looked up from reference TRBV11-2 and TRBJ2-7): EAGVAQSPRYKIIEKRQSVAFWCNPISGHATLYWYQQILGQGPKLLIQFQNNGVVDDSQLPKDRFSAERLKGVDSTLKIQPAKLEDSAVYLCASSLGLASAEQYFGPGTRLTVT.